Below, 19 T cell receptor beta chains from the same sample are listed, as sequenced in a study of T cells after yellow fever vaccination. TCRdb recomputed calls from the 5' RACE reads with MiXCR, one row per CDR3 protein. Here the sample spans 170,000 or so distinct CDR3 sequences, 6.2% being singletons. The specimen comprised CD4+ T cells sorted from PBMCs, sampled on the day of the first yellow fever vaccination. These TCRs come from a man younger than 35 who received the YFV17D yellow fever vaccine.

This clonotype has at least ten counts. V and J are TRBV2 and TRBJ2-2; possibly TRBD2 for D (5 bases). This CDR3 contains 13 residues. The germline V and J ends were trimmed by 8 bases and 2 bases, with 9 bases remaining between them. Germline V gene data show CDR1 as SNHLY and CDR2 as FYNNEI. The CDR3 coding sequence is TGTGCCAGCCTTAGACTAAACACCGGGGAGCTGTTTTTT. The encoded protein is CASLRLNTGELFF.

This clonotype was seen only a few times. In nucleotides, the CDR3 is TGTGCCAGCAGCTTAACGTCCGGGACAGGGGGGAACAATGAGCAGTTCTTC. Translation gives CASSLTSGTGGNNEQFF. The chain uses TRBV7-3 and TRBJ2-1; 11 bases align to TRBD1. The ends lost 0 bases at V and 5 bases at J; junction bases unmatched: 6. The CDR3 is made up of 17 amino acids. Germline V lookup: CDR1 SGHTA, CDR2 FQGTGA.

This clonotype came up a few times. The rearrangement links TRBV6-2 or TRBV6-3 to TRBJ2-1, with 12 bases identical to TRBD2. V was pared by 0 bases and J by 7 bases, with 7 bases of the junction left unmatched. Germline-derived CDR1 and CDR2 are MNHEY and SVGEGT. The CDR3 spans 17 residues. The CDR3 coding sequence is TGTGCCAGCAGTTACTCATCTAGCGGGGGGGCACGGAATGAGCAGTTCTTC. Translating it yields CASSYSSSGGARNEQFF.

In the case of this clonotype: A much more abundant neighbour one base away suggests this may be a read error. The chain joins TRBV20-1 to TRBJ2-7, with D possibly TRBD2 on 6 matching bases. The CDR3 consists of 11 residues. CDR1 is DFQATT, CDR2 SNEGSKA, per germline (reference sequence). CDR3 DNA: TGCATTGCTTCCGGGGGCTACGAGCAGTACGTC. This sequence encodes CIASGGYEQYV.

The rearrangement uses TRBV4-1 and TRBJ2-5; 11 bases map to TRBD2. J lost 5 bases, V lost 0 bases, and 5 bases had no gene match. This CDR3 has 16 residues. The V gene's germline CDR1 is MGHRA and CDR2 YSYEKL. DNA of the CDR3: TGCGCCAGCAGCCAAGACGTGCCTAGCGGGGGGGAGACCCAGTACTTC. This translates into CASSQDVPSGGETQYF.

This clonotype was picked up a small number of times. J is TRBJ2-7 and V is TRBV13; no firm D call. The germline V and J ends were trimmed by 2 bases and 3 bases, with 8 bases remaining between them. This CDR3 spans 13 amino acids. Germline loops: CDR1 PRHDT, CDR2 FYEKMQ (reference sequence). CDR3 residues: CASSLRQSYEQYV. CDR3 in DNA: TGTGCCAGCAGCTTACGGCAGAGCTACGAGCAGTACGTC.

V and J are TRBV15 and TRBJ1-5; D remains ambiguous. There are 15 residues in the CDR3. Trimming shortened V by 0 bases and J by 3 bases, and 9 bases separated the two germline ends. CDR1 and CDR2 from the germline V gene are LNHNV and YYDKDF (reference sequence). The CDR3 reads CATSREVADNQPQHF. In DNA form, the CDR3 reads TGTGCCACCAGCAGAGAGGTGGCGGACAATCAGCCCCAGCATTTT.

The chain combines TRBV7-9 with TRBJ1-6, with TRBD1 matching over 10 bases. Unmatched junction bases numbered 4, after V lost 4 bases and J lost 7 bases. The CDR3 has 15 residues. Germline V gene lookup returns CDR1 SEHNR and CDR2 FQNEAQ (reference sequence). In DNA form, the CDR3 reads TGTGCCAGCAGCTACTTGGGACAGGGGAATTCACCCCTCCACTTT. Amino acid sequence: CASSYLGQGNSPLHF.

This clonotype was detected ten times or more. The DNA of the CDR3 is TGTGCCAGCAGCTTAGTCGGAACTAGCGGGGGCACAGATACGCAGTATTTT. Translated, it gives CASSLVGTSGGTDTQYF. This chain connects TRBV7-9 to TRBJ2-3; TRBD2 aligns across 10 bases. Per the germline V gene, CDR1 is SEHNR and CDR2 is FQNEAQ (reference sequence). The CDR3 has 17 residues. The trim removed 1 base at V and 1 base at J, leaving 5 bases unmatched. Using reference TRBV7-9 and TRBJ2-3 for the parts outside the CDR3, the full variable domain is DTGVSQNPRHKITKRGQNVTFRCDPISEHNRLYWYRQTLGQGPEFLTYFQNEAQLEKSRLLSDRFSAERPKGSFSTLEIQRTEQGDSAMYLCASSLVGTSGGTDTQYFGPGTRLTVL.

This clonotype was found a few times. The rearrangement uses TRBV29-1 and TRBJ1-4; the D is unclear. The CDR3 spans 12 residues. Trimming removed 3 bases at V and 4 bases at J, with 6 bases between. Per germline, CDR1 SQVTM and CDR2 ANQGSEA. Here the CDR3 DNA reads TGCAGCGTTGAGAAGGATAATGAAAAACTGTTTTTT. Translated: CSVEKDNEKLFF.

In this sample, this clonotype turned up a few times. The V gene is TRBV5-6, the J gene TRBJ1-1; 7 positions match TRBD1. Per germline, CDR1 SGHDT and CDR2 YYEEEE. Trimming cost V 4 bases and J 4 bases; bases outside gene matches: 7. The length of the CDR3 is 14 residues. CDR3 protein: CASSRDSGGTEAFF. The CDR3 DNA follows: TGTGCCAGCAGCCGGGACAGCGGAGGCACTGAAGCTTTCTTT. The full variable domain, completed using reference TRBV5-6 and TRBJ1-1, is DAGVTQSPTHLIKTRGQQVTLRCSPKSGHDTVSWYQQALGQGPQFIFQYYEEEERQRGNFPDRFSGHQFPNYSSELNVNALLLGDSALYLCASSRDSGGTEAFFGQGTRLTVV.

This clonotype was seen a handful of times. CDR3 sequence reads: CASRLTGLRGEQYF. CDR3 bases: TGTGCCAGCAGACTGACAGGTCTCCGGGGGGAGCAGTACTTC. The genes are TRBV11-2 and TRBJ2-7; tentatively, D is TRBD1 or TRBD2 (6 bases each). Germline CDR1 reads SGHAT; CDR2 reads FQNNGV. V lost 6 bases to trimming and J lost 7 bases, with 19 bases between them. The CDR3 sequence is 14 residues long.

This clonotype was counted many times. This rearrangement joins TRBV18 to TRBJ1-5; no clear D. The CDR3 is 13 residues long. Looked up from germline, CDR1 is KGHSH and CDR2 is LQKENI. V was clipped by 2 bases and J by 4 bases, with 6 bases between them. Here the CDR3 reads CASSPEINQPQHF. The CDR3 region has the DNA TGTGCCAGCTCACCAGAAATTAATCAGCCCCAGCATTTT.

This clonotype has a handful of counts. The V call is TRBV5-1, the J call TRBJ2-2, with TRBD2 matching 10 bases. The trim removed 4 bases at V and 7 bases at J, leaving 7 bases unmatched. Germline loops: CDR1 SGHRS, CDR2 YFSETQ. This CDR3 has 15 residues. CDR3 amino acids: CASSRGTSDGGELFF. For the CDR3, the DNA is TGCGCCAGCAGCCGCGGGACTAGCGATGGCGGGGAGCTGTTTTTT.

In this sample, this clonotype turned up many times. J is TRBJ2-7 and V is TRBV2, with 12 bases matching TRBD2. Trimming at V came to 6 bases and at J to 4 bases, leaving 4 bases not matched to a gene. The CDR3 is made up of 14 amino acids. The germline V gene encodes CDR1 SNHLY and CDR2 FYNNEI. The CDR3 protein is CASRSTSGGYEQYF. In DNA form, the CDR3 reads TGTGCCAGCAGGTCGACTAGCGGGGGTTACGAGCAGTACTTC.

This chain connects TRBV21-1 to TRBJ2-7; the table assigns TRBD2, which was not confirmed against the DNA. TRBV21-1 has pseudogene status. The CDR3 consists of 15 residues. The chain's CDR3 is CANPSGLAASYEQYF. Written as DNA, the CDR3 is TGTGCCAACCCCTCCGGACTAGCGGCTTCCTACGAGCAGTACTTC.

V usage is TRBV12-3 or TRBV12-4 and J usage is TRBJ2-4; D ambiguous. The CDR3 loop spans 14 amino acids. V was cut by 8 bases and J by 0 bases, with 11 bases left in between. The CDR3 loop is CASSSSIAKNIQYF. CDR3 in DNA: TGTGCCAGCTCCTCGTCAATAGCCAAAAACATTCAGTACTTC.

The sample holds many counts of this clonotype. V gene TRBV28 combines with J gene TRBJ2-2, with 7 nucleotides matching TRBD2. Germline CDR1 reads MDHEN; CDR2 reads SYDVKM. The CDR3 has 13 residues. V dropped 2 bases and J dropped 7; count of bases not matched to a gene: 1. CDR3 coding DNA: TGTGCCAGCAGTTTACTAGCGGTCGGGGAGCTGTTTTTT. Translation gives CASSLLAVGELFF.

In this sample, this clonotype turned up many times. This chain links TRBV6-2 or TRBV6-3 with TRBJ2-7; D not certain. Germline CDR1 and CDR2: MNHEY and SVGEGT. V lost 1 base, J lost 1 base, and 5 bases lay in between. This CDR3 has 13 amino acids. The CDR3 bases are TGTGCCAGCAGTTACTACAAATCCTACGAGCAGTACGTC. This encodes CASSYYKSYEQYV.